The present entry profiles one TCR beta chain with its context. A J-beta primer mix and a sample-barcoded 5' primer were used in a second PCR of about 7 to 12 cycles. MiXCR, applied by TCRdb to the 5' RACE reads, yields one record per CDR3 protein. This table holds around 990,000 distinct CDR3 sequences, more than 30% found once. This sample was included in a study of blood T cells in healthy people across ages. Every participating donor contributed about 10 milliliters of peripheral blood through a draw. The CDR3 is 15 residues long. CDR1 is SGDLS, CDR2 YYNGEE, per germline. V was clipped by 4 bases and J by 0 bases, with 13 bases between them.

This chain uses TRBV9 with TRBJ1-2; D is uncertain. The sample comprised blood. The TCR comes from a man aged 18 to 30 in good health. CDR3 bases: TGTGCCAGCAGCCCAGAGGACGGAGCTAACTATGGCTACACCTTC. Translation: CASSPEDGANYGYTF. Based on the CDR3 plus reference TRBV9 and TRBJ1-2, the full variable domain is DSGVTQTPKHLITATGQRVTLRCSPRSGDLSVYWYQQSLDQGLQFLIQYYNGEERAKGNILERFSAQQFPDLHSELNLSSLELGDSALYFCASSPEDGANYGYTFGSGTRLTVV.